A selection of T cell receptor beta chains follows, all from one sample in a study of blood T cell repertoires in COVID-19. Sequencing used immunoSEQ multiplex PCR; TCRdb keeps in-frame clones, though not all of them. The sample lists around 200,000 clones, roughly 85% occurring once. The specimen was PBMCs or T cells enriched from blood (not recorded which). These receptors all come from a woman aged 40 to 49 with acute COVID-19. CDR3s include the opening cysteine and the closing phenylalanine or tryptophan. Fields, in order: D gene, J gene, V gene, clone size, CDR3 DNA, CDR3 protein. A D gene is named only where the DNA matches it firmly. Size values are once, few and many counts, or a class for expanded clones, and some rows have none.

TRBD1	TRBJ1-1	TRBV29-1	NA	TGCAGCGTTGAGCGGGTGCGGGACAGTCCTGTGGGGACTGAAGCTTTCTTT	CSVERVRDSPVGTEAFF
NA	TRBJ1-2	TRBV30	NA	TGTGCCTGGGTGGCAGGGGATGGCTACACCTTC	CAWVAGDGYTF
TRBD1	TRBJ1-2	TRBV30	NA	TGTGCCTGGACAACAGGGGGTGGCTACACCTTC	CAWTTGGGYTF
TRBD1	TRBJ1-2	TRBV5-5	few	TGTGCCAGCAGCTTTACGGGACAGGGATCCTATGGCTACACCTTC	CASSFTGQGSYGYTF
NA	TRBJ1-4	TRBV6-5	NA	TGTGCCAGCAGTCCCACTCAGGGGATTGGTGAAAAACTGTTTTTT	CASSPTQGIGEKLFF
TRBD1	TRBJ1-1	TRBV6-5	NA	TGTGCCAGCAGTTACACGAGGGGGCGTTCCCCGACTGAAGCTTTCTTT	CASSYTRGRSPTEAFF
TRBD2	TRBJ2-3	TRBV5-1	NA	TGCGCCAGCAGCTTGGCCGGGACTAGGGGCACAGATACGCAGTATTTT	CASSLAGTRGTDTQYF
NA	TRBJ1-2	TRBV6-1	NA	TGTGCCAGCAGTGAAGCGCGGCGAGTAGGGAGCTATGGCTACACCTTC	CASSEARRVGSYGYTF
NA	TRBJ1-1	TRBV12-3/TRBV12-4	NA	TGTGCCAGCAGTTTTACGCGGACTGAAGCTTTCTTT	CASSFTRTEAFF
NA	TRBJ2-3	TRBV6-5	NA	TGTGCCAGCAGTTACGGGGGGACGCTCACAGATACGCAGTATTTT	CASSYGGTLTDTQYF
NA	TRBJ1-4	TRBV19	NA	TGTGCCTCAAAGAGCCTGAATGAAAAACTGTTTTTT	CASKSLNEKLFF
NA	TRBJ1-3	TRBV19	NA	TGTGCCAGTAGTGACACCTTGACAGCCGACTCTGGAAACACCATATATTTT	CASSDTLTADSGNTIYF
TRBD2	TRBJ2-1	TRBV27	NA	TGTGCCAGCAGCCATAGCGGGGGGGCCTGTGAGCAGTTCTTC	CASSHSGGACEQFF
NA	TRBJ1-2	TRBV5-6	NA	TGTGCCAGCAGCAGCTATCTTGAGGGGCAGGGAGCGGGCTATGGCTACACCTTC	CASSSYLEGQGAGYGYTF
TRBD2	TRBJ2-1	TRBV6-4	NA	TGTGCCAGCAGTGATAGCGGGGGGGCCAATGAGCAGTTCTTC	CASSDSGGANEQFF
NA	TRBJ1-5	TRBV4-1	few	TGCGCCAGCAGCCCGATAACGACAGGCGAGGATCAGCCCCAGCATTTT	CASSPITTGEDQPQHF
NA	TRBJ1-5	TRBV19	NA	TGTGCCAGTAGTGTCACAGGGTTTAGCAATCAGCCCCAGCATTTT	CASSVTGFSNQPQHF
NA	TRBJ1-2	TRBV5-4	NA	TGTGCCAGCAGCCCAGGGTCAGGGAATGGCTACACCTTC	CASSPGSGNGYTF
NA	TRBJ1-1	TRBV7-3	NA	TGTGCCAGCAGCTTAGACAGTATCATGAACACTGAAGCTTTCTTT	CASSLDSIMNTEAFF